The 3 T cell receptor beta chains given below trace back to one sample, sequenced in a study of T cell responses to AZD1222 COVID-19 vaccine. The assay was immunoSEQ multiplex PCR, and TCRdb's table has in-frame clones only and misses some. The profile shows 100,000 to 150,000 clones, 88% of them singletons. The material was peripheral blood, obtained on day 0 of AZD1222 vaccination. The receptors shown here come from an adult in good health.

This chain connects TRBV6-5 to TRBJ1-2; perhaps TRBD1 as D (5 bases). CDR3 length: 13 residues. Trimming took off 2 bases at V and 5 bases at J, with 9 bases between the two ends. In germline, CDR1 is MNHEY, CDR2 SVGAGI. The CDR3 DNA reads TGTGCCAGCAGTTACGGGGGGTTTTATGGCTACACCTTC. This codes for CASSYGGFYGYTF.

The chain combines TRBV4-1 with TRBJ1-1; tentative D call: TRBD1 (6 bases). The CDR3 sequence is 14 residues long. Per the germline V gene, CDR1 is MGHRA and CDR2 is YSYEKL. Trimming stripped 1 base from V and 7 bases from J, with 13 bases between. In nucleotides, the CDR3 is TGCGCCAGCAGCCAAGTAGGGGGGGCTGGTGAAGCTTTCTTT. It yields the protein CASSQVGGAGEAFF.

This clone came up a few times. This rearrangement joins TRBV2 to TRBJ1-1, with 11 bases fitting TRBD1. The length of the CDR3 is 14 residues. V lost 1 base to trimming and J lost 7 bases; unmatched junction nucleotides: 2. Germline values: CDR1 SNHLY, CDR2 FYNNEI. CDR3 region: CASSEEGTGGEAFF. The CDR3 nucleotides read TGTGCCAGCAGTGAAGAAGGGACAGGGGGTGAAGCTTTCTTT.